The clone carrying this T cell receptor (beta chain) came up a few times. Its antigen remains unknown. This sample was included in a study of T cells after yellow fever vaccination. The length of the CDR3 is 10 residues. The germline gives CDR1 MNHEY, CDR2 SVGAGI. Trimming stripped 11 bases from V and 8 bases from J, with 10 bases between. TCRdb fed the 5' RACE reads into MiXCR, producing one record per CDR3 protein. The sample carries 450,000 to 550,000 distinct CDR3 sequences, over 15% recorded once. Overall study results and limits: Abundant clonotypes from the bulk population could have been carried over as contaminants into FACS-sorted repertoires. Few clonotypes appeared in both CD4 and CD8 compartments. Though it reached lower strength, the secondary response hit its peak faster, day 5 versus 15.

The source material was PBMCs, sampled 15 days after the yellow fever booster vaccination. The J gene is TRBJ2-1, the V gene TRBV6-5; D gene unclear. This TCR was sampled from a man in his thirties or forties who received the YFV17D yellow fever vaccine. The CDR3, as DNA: TGTGCCCTCAAGGGCGATGAGCAGTTCTTC. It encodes CALKGDEQFF.